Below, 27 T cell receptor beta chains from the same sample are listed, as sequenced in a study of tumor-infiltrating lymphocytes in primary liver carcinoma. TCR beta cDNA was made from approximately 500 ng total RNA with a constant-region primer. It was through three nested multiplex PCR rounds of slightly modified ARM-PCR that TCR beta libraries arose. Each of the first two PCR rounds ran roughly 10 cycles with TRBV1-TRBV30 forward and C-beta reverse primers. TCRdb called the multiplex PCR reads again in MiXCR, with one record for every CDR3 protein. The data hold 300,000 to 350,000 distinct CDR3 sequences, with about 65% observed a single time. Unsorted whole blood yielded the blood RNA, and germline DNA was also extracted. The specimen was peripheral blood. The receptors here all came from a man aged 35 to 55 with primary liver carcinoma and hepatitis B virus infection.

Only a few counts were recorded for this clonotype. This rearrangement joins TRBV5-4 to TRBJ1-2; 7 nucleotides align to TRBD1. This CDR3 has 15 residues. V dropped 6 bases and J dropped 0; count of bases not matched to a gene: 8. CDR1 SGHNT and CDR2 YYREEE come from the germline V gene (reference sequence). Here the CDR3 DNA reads TGTGCCAGCAATACGGACAGGTTAGCTAACTATGGCTACACCTTC. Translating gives CASNTDRLANYGYTF.

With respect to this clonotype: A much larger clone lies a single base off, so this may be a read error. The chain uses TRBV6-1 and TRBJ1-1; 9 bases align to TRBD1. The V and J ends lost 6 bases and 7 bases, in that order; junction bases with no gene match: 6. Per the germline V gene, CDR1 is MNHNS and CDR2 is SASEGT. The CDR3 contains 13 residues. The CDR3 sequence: CASRGQGRIEAFF. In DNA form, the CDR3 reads TGTGCCAGCAGAGGACAGGGGCGAATTGAAGCTTTCTTT.

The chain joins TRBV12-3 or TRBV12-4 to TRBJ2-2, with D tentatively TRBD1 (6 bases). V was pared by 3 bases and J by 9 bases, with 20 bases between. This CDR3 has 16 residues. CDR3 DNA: TGTGCCAGCAGTTTCGCCCAGGGGCGAAGTACCAGGGAGCTGTTTTTT. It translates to CASSFAQGRSTRELFF.

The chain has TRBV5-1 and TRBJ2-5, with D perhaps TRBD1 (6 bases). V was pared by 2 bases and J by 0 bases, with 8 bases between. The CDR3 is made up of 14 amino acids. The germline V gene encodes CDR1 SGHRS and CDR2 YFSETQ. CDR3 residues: CASSFWTDQETQYF. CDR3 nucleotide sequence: TGCGCCAGCAGCTTTTGGACAGACCAAGAGACCCAGTACTTC.

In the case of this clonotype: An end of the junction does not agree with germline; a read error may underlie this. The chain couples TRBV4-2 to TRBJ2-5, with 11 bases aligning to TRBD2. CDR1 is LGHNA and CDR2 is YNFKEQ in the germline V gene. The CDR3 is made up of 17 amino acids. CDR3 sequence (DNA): TGTCCCAGGAGCCAAGATAGACTAGCGGGACCCTCGGAGACACAGTACTTC. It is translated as CPRSQDRLAGPSETQYF.

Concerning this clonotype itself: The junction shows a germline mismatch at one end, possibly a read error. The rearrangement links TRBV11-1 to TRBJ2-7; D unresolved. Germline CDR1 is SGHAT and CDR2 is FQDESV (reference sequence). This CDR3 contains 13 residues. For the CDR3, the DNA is TGTGCCAGCAGCTTAAATCTTAACTACGAGCAGCACTTC. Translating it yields CASSLNLNYEQHF.

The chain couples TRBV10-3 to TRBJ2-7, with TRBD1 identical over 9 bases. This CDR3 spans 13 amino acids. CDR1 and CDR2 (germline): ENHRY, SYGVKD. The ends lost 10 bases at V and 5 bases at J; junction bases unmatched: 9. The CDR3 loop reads CANRGQGLDEQYF. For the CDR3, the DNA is TGTGCCAACCGGGGACAGGGTTTGGACGAGCAGTACTTC.

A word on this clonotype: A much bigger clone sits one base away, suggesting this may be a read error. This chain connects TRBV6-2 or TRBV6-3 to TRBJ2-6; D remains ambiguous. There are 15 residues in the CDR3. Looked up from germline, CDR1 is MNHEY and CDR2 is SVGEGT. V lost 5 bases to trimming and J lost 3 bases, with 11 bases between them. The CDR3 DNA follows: TGTGCCAGCAGTCTCCGGCTTCTTGGGGCCAACGTCCTGACTTTC. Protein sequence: CASSLRLLGANVLTF.

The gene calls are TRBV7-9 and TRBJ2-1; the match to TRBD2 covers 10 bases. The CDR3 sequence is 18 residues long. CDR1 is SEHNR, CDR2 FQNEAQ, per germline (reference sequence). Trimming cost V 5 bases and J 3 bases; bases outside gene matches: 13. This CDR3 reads CASSPYLGTSENYNEQFF. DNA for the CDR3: TGTGCCAGCAGCCCCTATTTGGGGACTAGCGAGAACTACAATGAGCAGTTCTTC.

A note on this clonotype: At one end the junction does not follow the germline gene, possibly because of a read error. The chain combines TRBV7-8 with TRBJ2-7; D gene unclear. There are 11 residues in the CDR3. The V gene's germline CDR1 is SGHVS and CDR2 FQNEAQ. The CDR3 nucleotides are TGTGTCAGCAGCCCCCACTACGAGCAGTACTTC. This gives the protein CVSSPHYEQYF.

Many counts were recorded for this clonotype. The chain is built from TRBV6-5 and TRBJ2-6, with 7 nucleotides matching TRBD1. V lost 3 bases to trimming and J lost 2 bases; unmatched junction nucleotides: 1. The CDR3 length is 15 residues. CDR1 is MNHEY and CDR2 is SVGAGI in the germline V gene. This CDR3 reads CASSYDRAGANVLTF. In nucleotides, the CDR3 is TGTGCCAGCAGTTATGACAGGGCTGGGGCCAACGTCCTGACTTTC.

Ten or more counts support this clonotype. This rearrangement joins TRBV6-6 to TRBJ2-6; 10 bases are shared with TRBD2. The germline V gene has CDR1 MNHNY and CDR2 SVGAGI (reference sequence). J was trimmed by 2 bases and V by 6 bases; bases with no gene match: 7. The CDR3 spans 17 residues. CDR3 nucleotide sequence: TGTGCCAGCAGCTCTAGCGGGAGCCTCCCTGGGGCCAACGTCCTGACTTTC. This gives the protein CASSSSGSLPGANVLTF.

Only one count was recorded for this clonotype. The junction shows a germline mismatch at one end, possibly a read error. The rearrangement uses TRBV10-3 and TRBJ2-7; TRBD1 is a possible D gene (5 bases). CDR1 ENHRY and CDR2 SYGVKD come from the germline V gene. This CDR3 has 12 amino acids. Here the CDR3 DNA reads TGTGCCATCAGTGAAGCAGGGCAAGAGCAGTGGTTC. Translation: CAISEAGQEQWF.

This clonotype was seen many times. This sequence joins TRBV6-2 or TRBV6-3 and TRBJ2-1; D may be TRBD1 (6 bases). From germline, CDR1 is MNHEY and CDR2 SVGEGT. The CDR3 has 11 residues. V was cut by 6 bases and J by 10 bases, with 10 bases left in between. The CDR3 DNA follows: TGTGCCAGCAGCAGGGGTTTAGAGCAGTTCTTC. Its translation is CASSRGLEQFF.

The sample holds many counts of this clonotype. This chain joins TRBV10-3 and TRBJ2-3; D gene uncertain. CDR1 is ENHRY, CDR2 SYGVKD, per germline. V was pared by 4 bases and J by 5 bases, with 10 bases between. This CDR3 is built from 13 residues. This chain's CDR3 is CAISATEKDTQYF. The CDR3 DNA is TGTGCCATCAGTGCGACTGAGAAAGATACGCAGTATTTT.

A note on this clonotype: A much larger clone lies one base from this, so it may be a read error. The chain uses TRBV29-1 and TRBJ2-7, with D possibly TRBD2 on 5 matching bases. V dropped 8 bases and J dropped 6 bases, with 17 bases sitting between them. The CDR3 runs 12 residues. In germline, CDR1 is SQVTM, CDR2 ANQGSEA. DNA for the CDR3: TGCAGCATTGTCACTAGACGGGGCGAGCAGTACTTC. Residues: CSIVTRRGEQYF.

The CDR3 sequence: CAWAQGYPNEQFF. The CDR3 nucleotides read TGTGCCTGGGCACAGGGTTACCCCAATGAGCAGTTCTTC. The V call is TRBV30, the J call TRBJ2-1; the D gene is possibly TRBD1 (6 bases). CDR1 GTSNPN and CDR2 SVGIG come from the germline V gene (reference sequence). The ends were cut back, 5 bases at V and 6 bases at J, with 14 bases in the middle. This CDR3 spans 13 amino acids.

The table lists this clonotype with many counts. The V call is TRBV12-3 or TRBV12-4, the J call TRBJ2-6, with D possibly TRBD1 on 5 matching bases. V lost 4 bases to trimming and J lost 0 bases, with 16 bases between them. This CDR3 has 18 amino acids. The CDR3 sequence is CASSWESRESSGANVLTF. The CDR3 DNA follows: TGTGCCAGCAGTTGGGAAAGCAGGGAAAGCTCTGGGGCCAACGTCCTGACTTTC.

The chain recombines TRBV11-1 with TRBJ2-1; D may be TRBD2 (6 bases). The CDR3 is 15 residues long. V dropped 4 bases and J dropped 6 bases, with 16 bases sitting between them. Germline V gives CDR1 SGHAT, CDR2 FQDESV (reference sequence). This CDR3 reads CASSWVLSGVNEQFF. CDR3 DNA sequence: TGTGCCAGCAGCTGGGTACTATCGGGAGTCAATGAGCAGTTCTTC.

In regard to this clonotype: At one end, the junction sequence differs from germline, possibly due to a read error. In DNA form, the CDR3 reads TGCGCCAACAGCCAAGTTCGGCTCGTACATACCAACACTGAAGCTTTCTTT. Amino acids: CANSQVRLVHTNTEAFF. The chain carries TRBV4-1 and TRBJ1-1, with D uncertain. The CDR3 contains 17 residues. The germline gives CDR1 MGHRA, CDR2 YSYEKL.

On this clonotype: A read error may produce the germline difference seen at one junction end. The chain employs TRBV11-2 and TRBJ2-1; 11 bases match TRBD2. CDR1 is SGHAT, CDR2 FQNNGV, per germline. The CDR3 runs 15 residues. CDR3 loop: CASRLSGTSGNEQSF. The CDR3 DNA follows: TGTGCCAGCAGGCTATCCGGGACTAGCGGCAATGAGCAGTCCTTC.

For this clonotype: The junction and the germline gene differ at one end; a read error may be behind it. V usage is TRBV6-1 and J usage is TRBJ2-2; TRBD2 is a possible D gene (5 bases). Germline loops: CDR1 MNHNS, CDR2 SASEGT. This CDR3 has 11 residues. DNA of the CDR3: TGTGCCAGCCCCGGCACCGGGGAGCTGTTCTTT. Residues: CASPGTGELFF.

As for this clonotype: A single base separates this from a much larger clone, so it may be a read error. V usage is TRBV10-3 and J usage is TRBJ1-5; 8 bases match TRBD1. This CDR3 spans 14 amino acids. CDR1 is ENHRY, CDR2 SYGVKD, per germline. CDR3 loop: CVISTDRGNQPQHF. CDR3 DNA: TGTGTCATCAGTACTGACAGGGGTAATCAGCCCCAGCATTTT.

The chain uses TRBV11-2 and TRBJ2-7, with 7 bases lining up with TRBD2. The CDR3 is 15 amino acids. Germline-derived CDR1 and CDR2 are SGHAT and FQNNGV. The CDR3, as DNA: TGTGCCAGCAGCTTAGGCGGCGGGGGTACCTACGAGCAATACGTC. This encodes CASSLGGGGTYEQYV.

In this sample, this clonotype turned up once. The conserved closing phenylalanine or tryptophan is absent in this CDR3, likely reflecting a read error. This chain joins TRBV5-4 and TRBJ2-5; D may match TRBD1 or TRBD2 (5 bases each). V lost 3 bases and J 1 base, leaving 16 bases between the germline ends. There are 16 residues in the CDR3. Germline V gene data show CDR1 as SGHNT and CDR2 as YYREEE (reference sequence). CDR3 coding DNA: TGTGCCAGCAGCTCCCAGGGTAGAGGGGCCCAAGAGACCCAGTACCTC. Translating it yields CASSSQGRGAQETQYL.

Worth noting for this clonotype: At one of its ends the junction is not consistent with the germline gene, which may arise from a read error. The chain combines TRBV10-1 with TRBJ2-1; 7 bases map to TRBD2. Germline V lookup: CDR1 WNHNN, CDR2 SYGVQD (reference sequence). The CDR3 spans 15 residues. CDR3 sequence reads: CASSVRGRETNEQIF. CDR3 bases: TGCGCCAGCAGTGTACGCGGGAGAGAGACCAATGAGCAGATCTTC.

CDR3 bases: TGTGCCAGCAGGCAGGGGACACGAGAGACCCAGTACTTC. Its protein is CASRQGTRETQYF. This sequence joins TRBV25-1 and TRBJ2-5; D is perhaps TRBD1 (6 bases). CDR1 is MGHDK and CDR2 is SYGVNS in the germline V gene. The CDR3 has 13 amino acids. Trimming pared 6 bases from V and 4 bases from J, leaving 12 bases between.